This T cell receptor (beta chain) was obtained from a study of cytomegalovirus exposure and HLA in healthy donors. General study findings and limits: The study recorded about 150 TCR beta chains that were cytomegalovirus-associated. There were three CMV-associated chains whose specificity for CMV antigens was confirmed in vitro.

The primer mix had 60 Vbeta and 13 Jbeta primers. The method was immunoSEQ multiplex PCR; TCRdb's version includes in-frame clones alone and lacks a portion of them. The table records about 130,000 clones, 60% to 80% of them present only once. On this clone: Its antigen is as yet unknown.

The CDR3 is 14 residues long. V lost 6 bases and J lost 6, with 17 bases in between. CDR1 is SNHLY and CDR2 is FYNNEI in the germline V gene. Sequencing used PBMCs. This receptor was taken from a man aged 25-45 years in good health and CMV-seronegative. The rearrangement joins TRBV2 to TRBJ1-1, with D possibly being TRBD1 (6 bases). CDR3 region: CASRPNRVAPEAFF. In DNA, the CDR3 is TGTGCCAGCAGACCAAACAGGGTAGCCCCTGAAGCTTTCTTT.